This paragraph reports one T cell receptor (beta chain). Germline and junction disagree at one end, which may indicate a read error. The data originate from a study of blood T cell repertoires in COVID-19. About the study: Nucleic acid was either cDNA or gDNA, and it came from T cells, B-cell-depleted T cells, or PBMCs.

Source study methods: Nucleated cell number was recorded as an estimate derived from reference gene primer amplification. Profiled with immunoSEQ multiplex PCR; TCRdb holds only in-frame clones, not every one. That table supplies the V and J calls and clone size; D and trimming were determined from the DNA. In the table there are a few hundred thousand clones, roughly 84% of which are singletons. Per germline, CDR1 SEHNR and CDR2 FQNEAQ (reference sequence). There are 14 residues in the CDR3. The clonotype originates from a person aged 65 to 79 with COVID-19, enrolled during active disease. The J gene is TRBJ2-1, the V gene TRBV7-9, with D possibly matching TRBD1 (6 bases). Sample: peripheral blood. The CDR3: CASSLSASSVTGLF. In DNA form, the CDR3 reads TGTGCCAGCAGCTTAAGCGCTAGCTCCGTAACAGGGCTCTTC.